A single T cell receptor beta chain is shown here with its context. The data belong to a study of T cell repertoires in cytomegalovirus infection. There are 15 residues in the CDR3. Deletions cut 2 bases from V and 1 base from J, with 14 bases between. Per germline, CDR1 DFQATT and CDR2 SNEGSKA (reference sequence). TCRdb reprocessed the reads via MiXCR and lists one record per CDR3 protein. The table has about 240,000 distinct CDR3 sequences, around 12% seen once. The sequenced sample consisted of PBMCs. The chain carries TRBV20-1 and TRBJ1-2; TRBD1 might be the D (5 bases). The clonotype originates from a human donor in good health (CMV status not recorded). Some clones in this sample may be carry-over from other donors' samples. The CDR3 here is CSARRQGGNNYGYTF. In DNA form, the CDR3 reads TGCAGTGCTAGACGTCAGGGTGGCAATAACTATGGCTACACCTTC.